These 29 T cell receptor beta chains originate from one sample sequenced in a study of T cells in Graves' hyperthyroidism and ophthalmopathy. Amplification yielded TCR beta CDR3 regions, with RNA transcripts as the source. During a first-round RT-PCR of the TCR CDR3, the HTBI primer set was used. TCRdb passed the multiplex PCR reads through MiXCR, listing each CDR3 protein once. This sample has 150,000 to 200,000 distinct CDR3 sequences, with about 9.4% found just once. The sample consisted of blood. The receptors come from a woman between 18 and 29 years old with Graves' hyperthyroidism that later progressed to Graves' ophthalmopathy.

Points on this clonotype: One base away lies a much larger clone, so this may be a sequencing read error. This rearrangement joins TRBV24-1 to TRBJ2-6; D gene uncertain. The CDR3 contains 14 residues. Germline loops: CDR1 KGHDR, CDR2 SFDVKD. For the CDR3, the DNA is TGTGCCACCAGTGGTTTGCGTGGGGCCAACGTCCTGACTTTC. It codes for CATSGLRGANVLTF.

This clonotype was picked up many times. V gene TRBV2 combines with J gene TRBJ2-6, with a weak D call TRBD2 (7 bases). V gave up 4 bases and J gave up 0 bases, with 13 bases separating them. The CDR3 loop spans 17 amino acids. The germline V gene has CDR1 SNHLY and CDR2 FYNNEI. CDR3 residues: CASSGGGGYSGANVLTF. CDR3 nucleotides: TGTGCCAGCAGTGGGGGGGGCGGATACTCTGGGGCCAACGTCCTGACTTTC.

The chain couples TRBV5-6 to TRBJ2-6, with D unresolved. Trimming cost V 6 bases and J 2 bases, with 0 bases left between them. CDR1 SGHDT and CDR2 YYEEEE come from the germline V gene. The CDR3 is 11 residues long. In DNA form, the CDR3 reads TGTGCCAGCACTGGGGCCAACGTCCTGACTTTC. This encodes CASTGANVLTF. Full variable domain (remainder filled in from reference TRBV5-6 and TRBJ2-6): DAGVTQSPTHLIKTRGQQVTLRCSPKSGHDTVSWYQQALGQGPQFIFQYYEEEERQRGNFPDRFSGHQFPNYSSELNVNALLLGDSALYLCASTGANVLTFGAGSRLTVL.

This clonotype came up many times. The chain carries TRBV7-8 and TRBJ1-2, with D unclear. The V and J ends lost 5 bases and 8 bases respectively, with 15 bases between them. CDR3 size: 13 residues. Germline V gene sequence: CDR1 SGHVS, CDR2 FQNEAQ. DNA of the CDR3: TGTGCCAGCAGCACCCGACGGTTTTGGGGCTACACCTTC. Residues: CASSTRRFWGYTF.

The chain has TRBV7-2 and TRBJ2-1, with D uncertain. V was cut by 2 bases and J by 10 bases, with 9 bases left in between. Germline loops: CDR1 SGHTA, CDR2 FQGNSA. The CDR3 consists of 12 residues. CDR3 DNA sequence: TGTGCCAGCAGCTTATTGGGTAGAGAGCAGTTCTTC. Its translation is CASSLLGREQFF.

The CDR3 loop is CASSLWTGEVDNEQFF. CDR3 DNA sequence: TGTGCCAGCAGCTTATGGACAGGTGAGGTCGACAATGAGCAGTTCTTC. This chain links TRBV7-6 with TRBJ2-1; TRBD1 agrees at 7 bases. V was clipped by 2 bases and J by 5 bases; unmatched bases: 9. The length of the CDR3 is 16 residues. Germline V gene lookup returns CDR1 SGHVS and CDR2 FNYEAQ.

V gene TRBV6-2 or TRBV6-3 combines with J gene TRBJ2-1; no clear D. The CDR3 totals 12 residues. V lost 10 bases and J lost 2, with 9 bases in between. The germline V gene encodes CDR1 MNHEY and CDR2 SVGEGT. The CDR3 here is CATPTPYNEQFF. The CDR3 region has the DNA TGTGCCACCCCAACACCCTACAATGAGCAGTTCTTC.

This clonotype came up many times. This chain connects TRBV19 to TRBJ1-4; no clear D. Germline V gives CDR1 LNHDA, CDR2 SQIVND (reference sequence). V was clipped by 5 bases and J by 5 bases, with 9 bases between them. The CDR3 has 13 amino acids. The CDR3 region is CASSYATNEKLFF. Written as DNA, the CDR3 is TGTGCCAGTAGTTACGCGACAAATGAAAAACTGTTTTTT.

In its sample, this clonotype was seen many times. The gene calls are TRBV12-3 or TRBV12-4 and TRBJ1-5, with D uncertain. Trimming removed 5 bases from V and 4 bases from J, with 9 bases in between. The CDR3 has 13 amino acids. CDR3 nucleotides: TGTGCCAGCAGTGGCCGGGAGAATCAGCCCCAGCATTTT. This encodes CASSGRENQPQHF.

This clonotype was found many times. The chain has TRBV28 and TRBJ2-7, with D hard to call. V lost 5 bases and J lost 2, with 7 bases in between. This CDR3 is built from 12 residues. Germline V gives CDR1 MDHEN, CDR2 SYDVKM. The CDR3 spells CASSPRTYEQYF. The CDR3 region has the DNA TGTGCCAGCAGTCCCAGGACCTACGAGCAGTACTTC.

This clonotype was seen ten or more times. The genes are TRBV6-1 and TRBJ2-7; TRBD1 aligns across 11 bases. Germline V gene lookup returns CDR1 MNHNS and CDR2 SASEGT. The CDR3 runs 18 residues. V lost 4 bases, J lost 3 bases, and 14 bases stayed unmatched. CDR3: CASSGEDRGLLSNYEQYF. CDR3 DNA: TGTGCCAGCAGTGGAGAGGACAGGGGGCTTCTCTCAAACTACGAGCAGTACTTC.

This clonotype has at least ten counts. In DNA, the CDR3 is TGTGCCAGCAGTTTCCGGTTGGCGGGTACCAGCTCTGGAAACACCATATATTTT. Protein sequence: CASSFRLAGTSSGNTIYF. This chain connects TRBV12-3 or TRBV12-4 to TRBJ1-3; D is ambiguous. The CDR3 spans 18 residues. The V end was cut by 3 bases, the J end by 0 bases, with 18 bases between.

Many counts were recorded for this clonotype. The chain employs TRBV27 and TRBJ1-2, with D unclear. Trimming took 5 bases from V and 5 from J, leaving 9 bases between them. The CDR3 runs to 12 residues. The V gene's germline CDR1 is MNHEY and CDR2 SMNVEV (reference sequence). CDR3 nucleotide sequence: TGTGCCAGCAGTACCGGAAAGTATGGCTACACCTTC. Its translation: CASSTGKYGYTF.

In this sample, this clonotype turned up many times. This chain uses TRBV7-2 with TRBJ2-1; 9 bases map to TRBD1. Trimming at V came to 5 bases and at J to 3 bases, leaving 5 bases not matched to a gene. The CDR3 loop spans 15 amino acids. Germline V lookup: CDR1 SGHTA, CDR2 FQGNSA. The CDR3 here is CASSPGQGVYNEQFF. In DNA form, the CDR3 reads TGTGCCAGCAGCCCGGGACAGGGAGTCTACAATGAGCAGTTCTTC. Combining the CDR3 with reference TRBV7-2 and TRBJ2-1 gives the whole variable domain GAGVSQSPSNKVTEKGKDVELRCDPISGHTALYWYRQSLGQGLEFLIYFQGNSAPDKSGLPSDRFSAERTGGSVSTLTIQRTQQEDSAVYLCASSPGQGVYNEQFFGPGTRLTVL.

This clonotype was observed a few times. V and J are TRBV4-1 and TRBJ2-7, with TRBD2 as a possible D gene (5 bases). Trimming removed 2 bases at V and 2 bases at J, with 16 bases between. CDR1 and CDR2 from the germline V gene are MGHRA and YSYEKL. The CDR3 runs to 16 residues. CDR3 sequence: CASSQPGSSGTYEQYF. CDR3 DNA: TGCGCCAGCAGCCAACCAGGCAGCAGCGGCACCTACGAGCAGTACTTC.

This chain connects TRBV6-1 to TRBJ1-5, with 7 bases matching TRBD1. The CDR3 loop spans 17 amino acids. CDR1 is MNHNS, CDR2 SASEGT, per germline. After removal of 5 bases from V and 6 bases from J, the junction contained 16 bases not matched to a gene. As DNA, the CDR3 is TGTGCCAGCAGTCCGTTACAGGGGAGCGGGCATCTTCAGCCCCAGCATTTT. It codes for CASSPLQGSGHLQPQHF.

This clonotype was seen ten or more times. V and J are TRBV10-3 and TRBJ1-5; TRBD1 matches at 8 bases. Germline V lookup: CDR1 ENHRY, CDR2 SYGVKD. CDR3 size: 18 residues. The ends lost 2 bases at V and 2 bases at J; junction bases unmatched: 11. As DNA, the CDR3 is TGTGCCATCAGTGAGCCGAGACAGGGGCTATTCGGCAATCAGCCCCAGCATTTT. It encodes CAISEPRQGLFGNQPQHF.

This clonotype occurred a few times. This chain joins TRBV19 and TRBJ1-2, with D maybe TRBD1 (6 bases). The CDR3 is 12 amino acids. Trimming shortened V by 3 bases and J by 8 bases, and 10 bases separated the two germline ends. CDR1 is LNHDA, CDR2 SQIVND, per germline (reference sequence). The CDR3 nucleotides are TGTGCCAGTAGTATGGCAGGGGTCGGCTACACCTTC. Amino acids: CASSMAGVGYTF. The whole variable domain, filled in from reference TRBV19 and TRBJ1-2, reads DGGITQSPKYLFRKEGQNVTLSCEQNLNHDAMYWYRQDPGQGLRLIYYSQIVNDFQKGDIAEGYSVSREKKESFPLTVTSAQKNPTAFYLCASSMAGVGYTFGSGTRLTVV.

Ten or more counts support this clonotype. The J gene is TRBJ2-1, the V gene TRBV20-1, with D unresolved. Trimming stripped 1 base from V and 8 bases from J, with 9 bases between. CDR1 DFQATT and CDR2 SNEGSKA come from the germline V gene (reference sequence). CDR3 length equals 12 residues. The CDR3, as DNA: TGCAGTGCTAGAGTGGTCCGGGATGAGCAGTTCTTC. Translation: CSARVVRDEQFF.

The rearrangement links TRBV9 to TRBJ1-3; TRBD1 matches 8 bases. The CDR3 covers 16 residues. The V gene's germline CDR1 is SGDLS and CDR2 YYNGEE. V lost 7 bases and J lost 0; bases outside the gene matches: 9. The CDR3 reads CASGLGQESSGNTIYF. The CDR3, as DNA: TGTGCCAGCGGACTGGGACAGGAGAGCTCTGGAAACACCATATATTTT.

The J gene is TRBJ2-7, the V gene TRBV29-1; TRBD2 matches 11 bases. Trimming removed 3 bases from V and 6 bases from J; junction bases left unmatched: 4. Germline V gene data show CDR1 as SQVTM and CDR2 as ANQGSEA. The CDR3 spans 13 residues. CDR3 sequence reads: CSVDPGLAGEQYF. The CDR3 region has the DNA TGCAGCGTTGATCCAGGACTAGCGGGCGAGCAGTACTTC.

Many counts were recorded for this clonotype. The rearrangement links TRBV20-1 to TRBJ1-4; a possible D gene is TRBD1 (5 bases). CDR3 size: 15 residues. V was trimmed by 7 bases and J by 6 bases, leaving 21 bases between them. Germline-derived CDR1 and CDR2 are DFQATT and SNEGSKA (reference sequence). The DNA of the CDR3 is TGCAGTGTTCCCCGGTTATTTGGCAGGGATGAAAAACTGTTTTTT. This gives the protein CSVPRLFGRDEKLFF.

This clonotype was recorded many times. The chain uses TRBV7-3 and TRBJ2-7; 14 nucleotides agree with TRBD2. This CDR3 spans 15 amino acids. The junction had 4 bases not matched to a gene; V was cut back by 4 bases and J by 5 bases. Germline loops: CDR1 SGHTA, CDR2 FQGTGA. CDR3 amino acids: CASSSLGLAGDEQYF. CDR3 coding DNA: TGTGCCAGCAGCTCCTTGGGACTAGCGGGAGACGAGCAGTACTTC.

This clonotype was recorded at least ten times. The chain couples TRBV3-1 to TRBJ2-7, with 8 positions matching TRBD1. Germline V gives CDR1 LGHDT, CDR2 YNNKEL (reference sequence). Unmatched junction bases numbered 19, after V lost 10 bases and J lost 2 bases. The CDR3 is 17 residues long. This chain's CDR3 is CATEKRTPRTGTYEQYF. CDR3 nucleotides: TGTGCCACCGAGAAAAGAACCCCCCGGACAGGGACCTACGAGCAGTACTTC.

This clonotype was observed at least ten times. The rearrangement uses TRBV7-2 and TRBJ1-2; D might be TRBD1 (5 bases). The CDR3 length is 14 residues. The V end lost 5 bases, the J end lost 6 bases, and 16 bases lay between the germline ends. Germline V CDR1 and CDR2: SGHTA, FQGNSA. CDR3 bases: TGTGCCAGCAGCCTGTGGGACCGGGGGAATGGCTACACCTTC. This encodes CASSLWDRGNGYTF.

The table lists this clonotype with many counts. The chain recombines TRBV15 with TRBJ2-1, with TRBD2 matching 10 bases. The germline gives CDR1 LNHNV, CDR2 YYDKDF (reference sequence). With V trimmed by 0 bases and J by 3 bases, 14 bases remained unmatched. The CDR3 is 20 residues long. CDR3 coding DNA: TGTGCCACCAGCAGAGACCCTTGGAGCGGGGGGGCCGTTTTCTACAATGAGCAGTTCTTC. It translates to CATSRDPWSGGAVFYNEQFF. The full variable domain, completed using reference TRBV15 and TRBJ2-1, is DAMVIQNPRYQVTQFGKPVTLSCSQTLNHNVMYWYQQKSSQAPKLLFHYYDKDFNNEADTPDNFQSRRPNTSFCFLDIRSPGLGDTAMYLCATSRDPWSGGAVFYNEQFFGPGTRLTVL.

This clonotype was recorded at least ten times. The gene calls are TRBV11-3 and TRBJ2-1, with 12 bases lining up with TRBD2. V gave up 5 bases and J gave up 4 bases; unmatched junction bases: 3. CDR1 is SGHNT and CDR2 is YENEEA in the germline V gene. This CDR3 has 15 amino acids. In DNA form, the CDR3 reads TGTGCCAGCAGCAAGACTAGCGGGAGTTACAATGAGCAGTTCTTC. It is translated as CASSKTSGSYNEQFF.

The gene calls are TRBV6-1 and TRBJ1-5; 11 bases agree with TRBD1. The CDR3 extends over 15 amino acids. CDR1 is MNHNS and CDR2 is SASEGT in the germline V gene. The V and J ends lost 6 bases and 2 bases, in that order; junction bases with no gene match: 3. The CDR3 DNA reads as TGTGCCAGCAGCCAGGACAGGGGGCGCAATCAGCCCCAGCATTTT. Amino acid sequence: CASSQDRGRNQPQHF.

Ten or more counts support this clonotype. This rearrangement joins TRBV7-6 to TRBJ2-3; 8 bases agree with TRBD2. Germline CDR1 SGHVS, CDR2 FNYEAQ. This CDR3 contains 21 residues. Trimming cost V 0 bases and J 2 bases; bases outside gene matches: 19. The CDR3 DNA follows: TGTGCCAGCAGCTTAGCGAAGCATGCGGGGGGTACTGGTAGGGTCACAGATACGCAGTATTTT. Protein product: CASSLAKHAGGTGRVTDTQYF.